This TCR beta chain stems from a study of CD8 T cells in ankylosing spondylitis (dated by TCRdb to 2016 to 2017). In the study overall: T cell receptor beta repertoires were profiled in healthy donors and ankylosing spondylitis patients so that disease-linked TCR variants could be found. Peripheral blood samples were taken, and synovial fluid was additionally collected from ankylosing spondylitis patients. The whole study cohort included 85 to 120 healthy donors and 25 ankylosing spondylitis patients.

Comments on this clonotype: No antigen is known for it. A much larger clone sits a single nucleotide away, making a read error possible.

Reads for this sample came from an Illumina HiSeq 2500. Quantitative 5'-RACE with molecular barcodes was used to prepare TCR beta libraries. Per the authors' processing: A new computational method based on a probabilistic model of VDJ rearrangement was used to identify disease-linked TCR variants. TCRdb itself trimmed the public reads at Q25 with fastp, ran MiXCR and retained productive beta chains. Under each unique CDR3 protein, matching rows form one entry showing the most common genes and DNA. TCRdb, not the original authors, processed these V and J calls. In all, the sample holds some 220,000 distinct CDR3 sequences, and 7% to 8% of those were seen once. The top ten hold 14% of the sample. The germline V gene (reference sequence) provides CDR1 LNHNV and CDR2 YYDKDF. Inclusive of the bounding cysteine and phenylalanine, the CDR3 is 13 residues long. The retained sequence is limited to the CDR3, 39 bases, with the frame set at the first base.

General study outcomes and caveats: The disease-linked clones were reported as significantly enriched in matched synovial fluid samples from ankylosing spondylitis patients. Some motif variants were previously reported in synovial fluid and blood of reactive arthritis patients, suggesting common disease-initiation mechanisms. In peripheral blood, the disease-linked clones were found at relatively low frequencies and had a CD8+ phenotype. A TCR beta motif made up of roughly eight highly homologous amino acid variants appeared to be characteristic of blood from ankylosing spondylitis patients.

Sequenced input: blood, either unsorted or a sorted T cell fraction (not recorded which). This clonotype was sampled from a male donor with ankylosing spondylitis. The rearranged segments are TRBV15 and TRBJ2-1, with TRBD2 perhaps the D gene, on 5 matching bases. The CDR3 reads CAIRELSYTEQFF. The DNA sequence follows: TGTGCCATAAGGGAGTTGTCCTACACTGAGCAGTTCTTC.